The entry that follows covers one T cell receptor (beta chain) sequence. Antigen unknown. This specimen comes from a study of cytomegalovirus exposure and HLA in healthy donors. Per the germline V gene, CDR1 is MNHNS and CDR2 is SASEGT. The CDR3 is made up of 16 amino acids. Study-wide results and limits: In a later analysis, specific HLA alleles were associated with over 15,000 TCR beta sequences at a 0.05 false discovery rate. The HLA-A and HLA-B alleles of most subjects were reportedly predicted accurately from TCR beta sequences.

PCR used 60 Vbeta primers and 13 Jbeta primers. Assay: immunoSEQ multiplex PCR; the TCRdb copy retains only in-frame clones and omits some. The data show 70,000 to 95,000 clones, about 79% seen once. Sample: PBMCs. This clonotype originated in a man aged 35 to 55 in good health and CMV-seronegative. The chain joins TRBV6-1 to TRBJ2-5; D is ambiguous. Gene TRBJ2-7 matches the end of the DNA better, so the J call may be wrong. CDR3 in amino acids: CASSGQTLASSYEQYF. The CDR3, as DNA: TGTGCCAGCAGTGGTCAGACTTTGGCTAGCTCCTACGAGCAGTACTTC.